This T cell receptor beta chain comes out of a study of tumor and adjacent non-tumor tissue in lung cancer. Study as a whole: Patients comprised 12 adenocarcinoma, a couple of squamous cell carcinoma and 1 small cell lung cancer. Study findings and constraints: Compared with tumor, normal lung showed significantly lower TCR diversity.

This sample's RNA came from whole unsorted tissue. The normal lung tissue was taken more than 3 cm from the tumor edge. Newly diagnosed lung cancer patients had thoracic surgery in China, August–November 2014, without prior chemotherapy. Three rounds of nested PCR, following a modified ARM-PCR protocol, produced the TCRbeta library. TCRdb reanalysed the multiplex PCR reads using MiXCR and keeps one entry per CDR3 protein. The repertoire consists of more than 85,000 distinct CDR3 sequences, with 65% occurring once and the leading ten covering roughly 19%. Per germline, CDR1 SGHAT and CDR2 FQNNGV. This CDR3 comprises 12 residues. V lost 5 bases and J lost 6, with 8 bases in between. Concerning this clonotype itself: The antigen is undetermined.

The sequenced material came from distant non-tumor lung tissue. The receptor was isolated from a man aged 30 to 45 with non-small cell lung cancer. The V call is TRBV11-2, the J call TRBJ1-5; weak D call: TRBD1 (5 bases). The DNA of the CDR3 is TGTGCCAGCAGCGGGGACGGTCAGCCCCAGCATTTT. This sequence encodes CASSGDGQPQHF.